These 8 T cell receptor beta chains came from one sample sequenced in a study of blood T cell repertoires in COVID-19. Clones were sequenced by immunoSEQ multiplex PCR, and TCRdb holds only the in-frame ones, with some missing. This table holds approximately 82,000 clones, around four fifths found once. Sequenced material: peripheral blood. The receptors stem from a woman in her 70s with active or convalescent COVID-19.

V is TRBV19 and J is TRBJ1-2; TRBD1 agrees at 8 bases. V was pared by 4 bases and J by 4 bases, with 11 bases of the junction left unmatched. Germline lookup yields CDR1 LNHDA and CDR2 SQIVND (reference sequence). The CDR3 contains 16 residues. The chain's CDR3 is CASSTDRGGSIYGYTF. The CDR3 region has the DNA TGTGCCAGTAGTACAGACAGGGGCGGCTCCATCTATGGCTACACCTTC. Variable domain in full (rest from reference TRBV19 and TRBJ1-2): DGGITQSPKYLFRKEGQNVTLSCEQNLNHDAMYWYRQDPGQGLRLIYYSQIVNDFQKGDIAEGYSVSREKKESFPLTVTSAQKNPTAFYLCASSTDRGGSIYGYTFGSGTRLTVV.

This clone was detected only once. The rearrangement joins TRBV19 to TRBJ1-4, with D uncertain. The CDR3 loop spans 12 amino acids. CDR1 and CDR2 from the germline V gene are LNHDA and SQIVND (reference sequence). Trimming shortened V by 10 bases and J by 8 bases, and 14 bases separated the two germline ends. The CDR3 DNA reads TGTGCCACCCTACTGTCGAACGAAAAACTGTTTTTT. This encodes CATLLSNEKLFF.

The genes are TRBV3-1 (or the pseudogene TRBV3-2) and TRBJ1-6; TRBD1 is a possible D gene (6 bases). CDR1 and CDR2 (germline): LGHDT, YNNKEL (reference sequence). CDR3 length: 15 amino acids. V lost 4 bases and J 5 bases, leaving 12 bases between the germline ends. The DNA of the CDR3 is TGTGCCAGCAGCCCCCGGGACAAACATAATTCACCCCTCCACTTT. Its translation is CASSPRDKHNSPLHF.

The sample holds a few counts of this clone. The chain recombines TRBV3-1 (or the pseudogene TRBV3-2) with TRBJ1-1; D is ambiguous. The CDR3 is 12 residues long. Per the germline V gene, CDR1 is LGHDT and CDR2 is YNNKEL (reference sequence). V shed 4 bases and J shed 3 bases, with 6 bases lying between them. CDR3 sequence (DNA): TGTGCCAGCAGCCGACGGGACACTGAAGCTTTCTTT. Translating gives CASSRRDTEAFF.

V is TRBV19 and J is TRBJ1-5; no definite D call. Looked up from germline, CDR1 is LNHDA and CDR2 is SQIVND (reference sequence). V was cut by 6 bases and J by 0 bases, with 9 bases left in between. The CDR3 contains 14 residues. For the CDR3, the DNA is TGTGCCAGTAGGACGGGGTATAGCAATCAGCCCCAGCATTTT. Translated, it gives CASRTGYSNQPQHF.

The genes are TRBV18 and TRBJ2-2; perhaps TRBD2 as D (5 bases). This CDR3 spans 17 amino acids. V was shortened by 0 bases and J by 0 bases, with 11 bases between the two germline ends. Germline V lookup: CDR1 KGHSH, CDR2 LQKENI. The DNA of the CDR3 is TGTGCCAGCTCACCACCGACGCTAGCAACGAACACCGGGGAGCTGTTTTTT. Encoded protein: CASSPPTLATNTGELFF.

DNA of the CDR3: TGTGCCAGCAGTTCCATAAGGGGAGGCTACACCTTC. This sequence encodes CASSSIRGGYTF. The chain couples TRBV6-5 to TRBJ1-2, with D possibly being TRBD1 (5 bases). CDR3 length: 12 amino acids. Germline V gene sequence: CDR1 MNHEY, CDR2 SVGAGI. The germline V and J ends were trimmed by 4 bases and 8 bases, with 11 bases remaining between them.

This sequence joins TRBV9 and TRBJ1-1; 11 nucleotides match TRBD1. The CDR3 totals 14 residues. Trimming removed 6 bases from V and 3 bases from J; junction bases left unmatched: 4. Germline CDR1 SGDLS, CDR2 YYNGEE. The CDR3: CASTLGQGDTEAFF. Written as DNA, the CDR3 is TGTGCCAGCACCCTGGGACAGGGGGACACTGAAGCTTTCTTT.